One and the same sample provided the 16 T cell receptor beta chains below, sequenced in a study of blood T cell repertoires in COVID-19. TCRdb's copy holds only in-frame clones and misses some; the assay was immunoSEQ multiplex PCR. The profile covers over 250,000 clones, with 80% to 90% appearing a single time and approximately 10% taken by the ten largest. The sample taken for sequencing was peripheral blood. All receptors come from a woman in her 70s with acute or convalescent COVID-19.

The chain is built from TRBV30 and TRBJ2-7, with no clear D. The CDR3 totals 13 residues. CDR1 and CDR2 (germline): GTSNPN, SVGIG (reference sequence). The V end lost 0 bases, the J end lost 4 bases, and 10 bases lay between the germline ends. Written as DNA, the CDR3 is TGTGCCTGGAGTGTACCACCTCGGTACGAGCAGTACTTC. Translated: CAWSVPPRYEQYF.

The chain's CDR3 is CASRPTRHSETQYF. The CDR3 coding sequence is TGTGCCAGCAGGCCGACTAGGCATAGTGAGACCCAGTACTTC. The rearrangement joins TRBV2 to TRBJ2-5; possible D gene TRBD2, 6 bases. The V and J ends lost 6 bases and 5 bases respectively, with 16 bases between them. Per germline, CDR1 SNHLY and CDR2 FYNNEI. The CDR3 is 14 residues long.

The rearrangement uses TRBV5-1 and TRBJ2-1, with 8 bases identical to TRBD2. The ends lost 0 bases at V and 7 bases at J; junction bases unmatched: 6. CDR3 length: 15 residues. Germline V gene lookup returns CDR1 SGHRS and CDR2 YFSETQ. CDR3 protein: CASSLAAGGVNEQFF. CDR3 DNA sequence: TGCGCCAGCAGCTTGGCGGCGGGGGGAGTGAATGAGCAGTTCTTC.

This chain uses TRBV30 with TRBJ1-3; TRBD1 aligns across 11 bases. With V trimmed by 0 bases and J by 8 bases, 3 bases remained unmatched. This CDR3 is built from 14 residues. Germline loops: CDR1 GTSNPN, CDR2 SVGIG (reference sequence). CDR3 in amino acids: CAWSVGTGGDTIYF. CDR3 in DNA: TGTGCCTGGAGTGTAGGGACAGGGGGAGACACCATATATTTT.

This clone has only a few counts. The CDR3 is CASNQDIAKNIQYF. CDR3 nucleotide sequence: TGTGCCAGTAACCAAGACATAGCCAAAAACATTCAGTACTTC. The chain employs TRBV19 and TRBJ2-4; D is uncertain. V was clipped by 7 bases and J by 0 bases, with 10 bases between them. CDR3 size: 14 residues. CDR1 and CDR2 (germline): LNHDA, SQIVND (reference sequence).

This CDR3 reads CAISPRSGYGYTF. The CDR3 DNA reads TGTGCCATCAGTCCTCGGAGCGGCTATGGCTACACCTTC. The chain uses TRBV10-3 and TRBJ1-2; no definite D call. The CDR3 contains 13 residues. V lost 5 bases, J lost 4 bases, and 11 bases lay in between. The V gene's germline CDR1 is ENHRY and CDR2 SYGVKD.

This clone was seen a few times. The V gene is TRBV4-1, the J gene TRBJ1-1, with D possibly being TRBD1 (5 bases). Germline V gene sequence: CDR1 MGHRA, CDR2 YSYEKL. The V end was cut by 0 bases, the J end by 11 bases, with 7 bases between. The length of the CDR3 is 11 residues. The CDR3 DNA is TGCGCCAGCAGCCAAGACAGGGCGGCTTTCTTT. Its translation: CASSQDRAAFF.

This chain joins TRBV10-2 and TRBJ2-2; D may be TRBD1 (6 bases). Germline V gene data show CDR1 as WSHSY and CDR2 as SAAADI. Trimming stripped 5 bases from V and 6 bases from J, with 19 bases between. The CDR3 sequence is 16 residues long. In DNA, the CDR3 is TGCGCCAGCAGTCGGGACATCGAAGGGTCCGCCGGGGAGCTGTTTTTT. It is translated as CASSRDIEGSAGELFF.

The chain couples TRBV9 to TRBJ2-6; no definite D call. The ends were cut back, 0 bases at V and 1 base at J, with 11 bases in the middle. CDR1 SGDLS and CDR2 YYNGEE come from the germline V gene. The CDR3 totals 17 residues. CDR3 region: CASSVEPMESGANVLTF. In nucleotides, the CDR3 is TGTGCCAGCAGCGTAGAGCCGATGGAGTCTGGGGCCAACGTCCTGACTTTC.

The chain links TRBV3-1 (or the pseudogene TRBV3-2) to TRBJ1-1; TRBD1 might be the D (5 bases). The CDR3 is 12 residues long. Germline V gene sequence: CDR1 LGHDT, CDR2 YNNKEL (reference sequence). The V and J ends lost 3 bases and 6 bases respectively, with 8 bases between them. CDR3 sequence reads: CASSHTGAEAFF. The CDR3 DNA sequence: TGTGCCAGCAGCCATACAGGTGCTGAAGCTTTCTTT.

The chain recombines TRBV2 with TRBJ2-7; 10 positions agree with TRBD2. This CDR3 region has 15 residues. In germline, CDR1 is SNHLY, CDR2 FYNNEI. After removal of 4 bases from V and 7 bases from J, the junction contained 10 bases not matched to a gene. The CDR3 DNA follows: TGTGCCAGCAGTGTAGGGGTAGCGGGGGGCCGAGAGCAGTACTTC. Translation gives CASSVGVAGGREQYF. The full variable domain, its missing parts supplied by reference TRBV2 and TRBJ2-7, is EPEVTQTPSHQVTQMGQEVILRCVPISNHLYFYWYRQILGQKVEFLVSFYNNEISEKSEIFDDQFSVERPDGSNFTLKIRSTKLEDSAMYFCASSVGVAGGREQYFGPGTRLTVT.

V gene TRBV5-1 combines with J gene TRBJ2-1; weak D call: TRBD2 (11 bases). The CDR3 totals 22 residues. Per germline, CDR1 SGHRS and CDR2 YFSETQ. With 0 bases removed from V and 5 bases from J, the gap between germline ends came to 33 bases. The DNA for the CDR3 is TGCGCCAGCAGCTTGGCCTGGGGACAGGGGTATTCTAGCGGGGGGAGGCACAATGAGCAGTTCTTC. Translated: CASSLAWGQGYSSGGRHNEQFF.

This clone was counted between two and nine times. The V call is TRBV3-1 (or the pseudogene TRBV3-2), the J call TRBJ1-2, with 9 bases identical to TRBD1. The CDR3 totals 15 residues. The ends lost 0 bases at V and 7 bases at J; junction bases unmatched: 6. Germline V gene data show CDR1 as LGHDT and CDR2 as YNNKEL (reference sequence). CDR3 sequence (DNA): TGTGCCAGCAGCCAAGACCCACAGGGGGCCGGTGGCTACACCTTC. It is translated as CASSQDPQGAGGYTF.

CDR3 loop: CASSRDREARQPQHF. The CDR3 DNA sequence: TGTGCCAGCTCCCGAGACAGAGAAGCTAGACAGCCCCAGCATTTT. The chain recombines TRBV18 with TRBJ1-5, with a possible D match to TRBD1 (5 bases). Trimming removed 6 bases from V and 7 bases from J, with 19 bases in between. The CDR3 has 15 residues. Germline lookup yields CDR1 KGHSH and CDR2 LQKENI.

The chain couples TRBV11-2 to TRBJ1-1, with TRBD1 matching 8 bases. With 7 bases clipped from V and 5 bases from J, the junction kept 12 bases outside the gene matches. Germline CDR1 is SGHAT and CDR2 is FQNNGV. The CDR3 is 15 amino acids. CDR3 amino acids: CASTISAQGGTEAFF. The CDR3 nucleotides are TGTGCCAGCACCATATCCGCACAGGGGGGGACTGAAGCTTTCTTT.

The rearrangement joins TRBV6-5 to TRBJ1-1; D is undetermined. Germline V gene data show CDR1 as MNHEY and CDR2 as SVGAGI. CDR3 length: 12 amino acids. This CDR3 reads CATGRTNTEAFF. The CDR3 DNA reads TGTGCGACGGGGAGAACGAACACTGAAGCTTTCTTT.